This entry lists 29 T cell receptor beta chains sequenced from one sample in a study of CD8 T cells in Susac syndrome. It was with random hexamers that about 0.45 to 1 ug RNA was reverse transcribed. TCRdb ran MiXCR on the immunoSEQ multiplex PCR reads and lists one entry per CDR3 protein. The data show under 200,000 distinct CDR3 sequences, around 94% seen once. The sequenced material came from CD4+ T cells from PBMCs. These receptors all stem from a human donor in good health.

The chain employs TRBV20-1 and TRBJ2-7; 7 nucleotides line up with TRBD1. CDR3 length equals 13 residues. Germline CDR1 is DFQATT and CDR2 is SNEGSKA (reference sequence). The V segment lost 4 bases and the J segment 3 bases; nucleotides outside the gene matches: 6. CDR3 in amino acids: CSATYRGVYEQYF. The CDR3 region has the DNA TGCAGTGCTACATACAGGGGCGTCTACGAGCAGTACTTC.

The rearrangement uses TRBV20-1 and TRBJ1-2, with D perhaps matching TRBD1 (5 bases). V was clipped by 7 bases and J by 7 bases, with 13 bases between them. Looked up from germline, CDR1 is DFQATT and CDR2 is SNEGSKA (reference sequence). The CDR3 has 11 amino acids. The CDR3 here is CSVRIGGGYTF. The CDR3 bases are TGCAGTGTCCGGATCGGGGGTGGCTACACCTTC.

The chain recombines TRBV3-1 with TRBJ1-2, with 7 bases identical to TRBD1. V was pared by 3 bases and J by 2 bases, with 6 bases of the junction left unmatched. The CDR3 loop spans 15 amino acids. The germline V gene has CDR1 LGHDT and CDR2 YNNKEL (reference sequence). The CDR3 nucleotides are TGTGCCAGCAGCCAGAGACAGGGTGGGAACTATGGCTACACCTTC. It yields the protein CASSQRQGGNYGYTF.

This clonotype was found a few times. V is TRBV6-1 and J is TRBJ2-1; TRBD1 is a possible D gene (5 bases). The germline CDR1 and CDR2 sequences are MNHNS and SASEGT. V was shortened by 10 bases and J by 5 bases, with 12 bases between the two germline ends. This CDR3 has 12 residues. The chain's CDR3 is CAIMGLNNEQFF. As DNA, the CDR3 is TGTGCCATCATGGGGCTAAACAATGAGCAGTTCTTC.

This clonotype was detected only once. The chain combines TRBV27 with TRBJ2-1; 8 bases line up with TRBD2. V lost 6 bases and J lost 10; bases outside the gene matches: 2. Germline-derived CDR1 and CDR2 are MNHEY and SMNVEV (reference sequence). This CDR3 comprises 11 residues. CDR3 protein: CASSSSGEQFF. The CDR3 DNA reads TGTGCCAGCAGCTCTAGCGGGGAGCAGTTCTTC.

The chain combines TRBV20-1 with TRBJ2-1; D call uncertain. The CDR3 runs 11 residues. Germline V gene sequence: CDR1 DFQATT, CDR2 SNEGSKA (reference sequence). V was clipped by 5 bases and J by 3 bases, with 5 bases between them. CDR3 bases: TGCAGTGCTTTGAGCTACAATGAGCAGTTCTTC. It specifies CSALSYNEQFF.

The V gene is TRBV6-5, the J gene TRBJ1-2; no firm D call. CDR1 MNHEY and CDR2 SVGAGI come from the germline V gene. Trimming took 6 bases from V and 8 from J, leaving 16 bases between them. The CDR3 has 13 residues. CDR3 bases: TGTGCCAGCAGACGGCCAGAACGCTCCGGCTACACCTTC. The encoded protein is CASRRPERSGYTF.

The gene calls are TRBV20-1 and TRBJ2-3; 10 bases map to TRBD2. CDR1 and CDR2 from the germline V gene are DFQATT and SNEGSKA (reference sequence). CDR3 length equals 14 residues. Trimming removed 5 bases from V and 1 base from J; junction bases left unmatched: 3. The CDR3 DNA is TGCAGTGCTGGAGGGACTAGCGGCACAGATACGCAGTATTTT. Amino acids: CSAGGTSGTDTQYF.

V and J are TRBV4-2 and TRBJ2-5; 8 bases agree with TRBD1. Germline CDR1 LGHNA, CDR2 YNFKEQ. V shed 0 bases, J shed 5 bases, and the junction held 5 bases outside the gene matches. The CDR3 is 15 amino acids. CDR3 sequence: CASSQETGGRETQYF. For the CDR3, the DNA is TGTGCCAGCAGCCAAGAAACAGGGGGGAGGGAGACCCAGTACTTC.

The J gene is TRBJ1-1, the V gene TRBV20-1, with TRBD1 matching over 9 bases. This CDR3 spans 13 amino acids. V lost 4 bases and J lost 5; bases outside the gene matches: 5. Germline assignment: CDR1 DFQATT and CDR2 SNEGSKA (reference sequence). The CDR3 sequence is CSANLQGATEAFF. In DNA, the CDR3 is TGCAGTGCTAACCTACAGGGGGCGACTGAAGCTTTCTTT.

This chain links TRBV2 with TRBJ2-7; D is unclear. Looked up from germline, CDR1 is SNHLY and CDR2 is FYNNEI. The CDR3 spans 14 residues. V shed 0 bases and J shed 3 bases, with 9 bases lying between them. Here the CDR3 DNA reads TGTGCCAGCAGTGAAGCGCGATCCTTCTACGAGCAGTACTTC. Amino acid sequence: CASSEARSFYEQYF.

The rearrangement uses TRBV4-3 and TRBJ1-1, with D maybe TRBD1 (6 bases). The CDR3 consists of 15 residues. Germline V gives CDR1 LGHNA, CDR2 YSLEER. V dropped 1 base and J dropped 0 bases, with 9 bases sitting between them. CDR3 DNA sequence: TGCGCCAGCAGCCAAGCAGGACAGATGAACACTGAAGCTTTCTTT. It yields the protein CASSQAGQMNTEAFF.

This chain uses TRBV7-2 with TRBJ2-5; 13 nucleotides align to TRBD2. The CDR3 runs to 18 residues. Germline-derived CDR1 and CDR2 are SGHTA and FQGNSA. J was trimmed by 1 base and V by 1 base; bases with no gene match: 6. In DNA, the CDR3 is TGTGCCAGCAGCTTAGGGAGGGGACTAGCGGGGAGCCAAGAGACCCAGTACTTC. It is translated as CASSLGRGLAGSQETQYF.

This clonotype was observed a handful of times. The chain is built from TRBV2 and TRBJ1-2, with D perhaps TRBD1 (6 bases). In germline, CDR1 is SNHLY, CDR2 FYNNEI. The CDR3 has 13 amino acids. The V end was cut by 5 bases, the J end by 0 bases, with 7 bases between. The CDR3 nucleotides are TGTGCCAGCAGTCGGGACACTAACTATGGCTACACCTTC. Protein: CASSRDTNYGYTF.

The chain combines TRBV7-2 with TRBJ1-6; D ambiguous. Trimming took off 6 bases at V and 14 bases at J, with 17 bases between the two ends. The CDR3 has 13 residues. CDR1 is SGHTA, CDR2 FQGNSA, per germline. The CDR3 sequence is CASSFSMNESLHF. DNA of the CDR3: TGTGCCAGCAGTTTTAGTATGAATGAGTCCCTCCACTTT.

The chain is built from TRBV20-1 and TRBJ2-3; no definite D call. CDR1 and CDR2 (germline): DFQATT, SNEGSKA (reference sequence). This CDR3 has 12 amino acids. V lost 6 bases, J lost 6 bases, and 13 bases lay in between. The CDR3 spells CSALRSGDTQYF. DNA of the CDR3: TGCAGTGCGTTGAGAAGTGGGGATACGCAGTATTTT.

V is TRBV19 and J is TRBJ1-2; possible D gene TRBD1, 5 bases. The CDR3 has 14 amino acids. Trimming shortened V by 5 bases and J by 4 bases, and 14 bases separated the two germline ends. Germline values: CDR1 LNHDA, CDR2 SQIVND (reference sequence). The CDR3 coding sequence is TGTGCCAGTAGTCCCTCGGGGGGAATCTATGGCTACACCTTC. Translated: CASSPSGGIYGYTF.

The V and J genes are TRBV2 and TRBJ1-1, with a possible D match to TRBD1 (6 bases). Germline V gene sequence: CDR1 SNHLY, CDR2 FYNNEI. The V end was cut by 7 bases, the J end by 3 bases, with 9 bases between. The CDR3 has 12 residues. The CDR3 loop reads CASTRQDTEAFF. The CDR3 DNA is TGTGCCAGCACTCGACAGGACACTGAAGCTTTCTTT.

The chain links TRBV7-2 to TRBJ2-5, with 8 nucleotides matching TRBD2. Germline V gene data show CDR1 as SGHTA and CDR2 as FQGNSA. The CDR3 contains 16 residues. J was trimmed by 5 bases and V by 4 bases; bases with no gene match: 12. The CDR3 DNA is TGTGCCAGCAGCTCCCACGGCGGTACGGGGGGGGAGACCCAGTACTTC. This sequence encodes CASSSHGGTGGETQYF.

This chain connects TRBV29-1 to TRBJ2-3, with D uncertain. V was clipped by 3 bases and J by 1 base, with 14 bases between them. Germline V CDR1 and CDR2: SQVTM, ANQGSEA. The CDR3 is 15 residues long. CDR3 nucleotide sequence: TGCAGCGTTGAGGCTTATGCAGGAGGCACAGATACGCAGTATTTT. Encoded protein: CSVEAYAGGTDTQYF.

The V and J genes are TRBV20-1 and TRBJ2-3, with 10 bases aligning to TRBD2. Germline values: CDR1 DFQATT, CDR2 SNEGSKA (reference sequence). CDR3 length equals 15 residues. The V segment lost 1 base and the J segment 4 bases; nucleotides outside the gene matches: 5. CDR3 DNA: TGCAGTGCTAGAGCCGGGACTAGCGCCGCAGATACGCAGTATTTT. It translates to CSARAGTSAADTQYF.

The chain employs TRBV7-2 and TRBJ2-1; D is possibly TRBD1 (6 bases). Trimming stripped 1 base from V and 6 bases from J, with 13 bases between. The CDR3 extends over 15 amino acids. Germline V CDR1 and CDR2: SGHTA, FQGNSA. CDR3 in amino acids: CASSLVVGAVNEQFF. Written as DNA, the CDR3 is TGTGCCAGCAGCTTAGTCGTGGGGGCGGTCAATGAGCAGTTCTTC.

V is TRBV9 and J is TRBJ2-3; TRBD2 is a possible D gene (6 bases). Germline V gene lookup returns CDR1 SGDLS and CDR2 YYNGEE. The CDR3 totals 17 residues. Between the trimmed V and J ends, which lost 0 bases and 0 bases, there was a span of 14 bases. This CDR3 is CASSVAVTAGSTDTQYF. CDR3 bases: TGTGCCAGCAGCGTAGCGGTGACGGCGGGGAGCACAGATACGCAGTATTTT.

The rearrangement links TRBV7-9 to TRBJ2-1; 13 nucleotides agree with TRBD2. The CDR3 has 15 amino acids. Germline V gene data show CDR1 as SEHNR and CDR2 as FQNEAQ (reference sequence). J was trimmed by 7 bases and V by 5 bases; bases with no gene match: 5. In DNA form, the CDR3 reads TGTGCCAGCAGCATACCGGGACTAGCGGGGAATGAGCAGTTCTTC. Protein product: CASSIPGLAGNEQFF.

V gene TRBV20-1 combines with J gene TRBJ1-2; the match to TRBD1 covers 8 bases. The CDR3 loop spans 13 amino acids. Germline loops: CDR1 DFQATT, CDR2 SNEGSKA (reference sequence). The ends lost 1 base at V and 6 bases at J; junction bases unmatched: 4. The CDR3 DNA is TGCAGTGCTAGAGTTACAGGGGGGAATGGCTACACCTTC. Translation gives CSARVTGGNGYTF.

The rearrangement joins TRBV7-9 to TRBJ2-5; D is possibly TRBD1 (6 bases). The V end was cut by 5 bases, the J end by 5 bases, with 21 bases between. The CDR3 is 16 amino acids. Germline V gives CDR1 SEHNR, CDR2 FQNEAQ (reference sequence). CDR3 bases: TGTGCCAGCAGCCTCGCGACAGGTTGGGCAGGGGAGACCCAGTACTTC. Translated: CASSLATGWAGETQYF.

The rearrangement links TRBV12-3 or TRBV12-4 to TRBJ2-1, with D unresolved. The CDR3 is 11 residues long. Trimming stripped 5 bases from V and 8 bases from J, with 7 bases between. CDR3 residues: CASSTHHEQFF. Here the CDR3 DNA reads TGTGCCAGCAGTACCCACCATGAGCAGTTCTTC.

The V gene is TRBV4-2, the J gene TRBJ2-3, with 8 nucleotides matching TRBD2. V trimming: 2 bases; J trimming: 0 bases; junction bases outside the gene matches: 7. Per germline, CDR1 LGHNA and CDR2 YNFKEQ. The CDR3 spans 17 residues. CDR3 DNA sequence: TGTGCCAGCAGCCAATTGGGTAGCGGGGATAGCACAGATACGCAGTATTTT. Translated: CASSQLGSGDSTDTQYF.

The chain joins TRBV14 to TRBJ2-1; 7 bases match TRBD1. In germline, CDR1 is SGHDN, CDR2 FVKESK. Trimming cost V 8 bases and J 4 bases; bases outside gene matches: 5. CDR3 length: 13 amino acids. DNA of the CDR3: TGTGCCAGCTCCGGGACAGTTTACAATGAGCAGTTCTTC. It codes for CASSGTVYNEQFF.